This TCR beta chain was captured by sequencing in a study of cytomegalovirus exposure and HLA in healthy donors. Notes on the study in general: In a later analysis, specific HLA alleles were associated with 16,000 or so TCR beta sequences at a 0.05 false discovery rate.

CDR3 length: 11 residues. The germline gives CDR1 SGHRS, CDR2 YFSETQ. The PCR had 60 Vbeta and 13 Jbeta primers. Measured with immunoSEQ multiplex PCR; TCRdb has only the in-frame clones, and not every one. The sample has 150,000 to 200,000 clones; approximately 84% are singletons. With respect to this clone: Its antigen remains unidentified.

This clonotype was sampled from a man between 18 and 35 years old in good health and CMV-seropositive. This sequence joins TRBV5-1 and TRBJ2-5; D not resolved. The end of the DNA aligns better with TRBJ2-7, so the J call may be wrong. Sequencing was carried out using PBMCs. For the CDR3, the DNA is TGCGCCAGCAGCTTGATGGGCGAGCAGTACTTC. Its protein is CASSLMGEQYF.